These T cell receptor beta chains were read from a single sample in a study of blood T cell repertoires in COVID-19. The table came from immunoSEQ multiplex PCR; TCRdb's copy has only in-frame clones and leaves some out. Of 200,000 to 250,000 clones listed, around 83% are singletons. Sequencing was performed on PBMCs or T cells enriched from blood (not recorded which). The receptors come from a woman in her forties who had recovered from COVID-19. Each CDR3 is given without its conserved first and last residue. Only part of the rows carry a size: once, few, many, or a class if the clone is expanded.

-	TRBV6-5	TRBJ1-1	ASTRGTNTEAF
-	TRBV7-2	TRBJ2-2	ASSPGPGGRRGELF
once	TRBV29-1	TRBJ1-1	SVELGGVSTEAF
-	TRBV29-1	TRBJ1-2	SVDSIGSSLVDYGYT
few	TRBV28	TRBJ2-7	ASSTYEQY
many	TRBV5-1	TRBJ2-1	ASSWGGYNEQF
-	TRBV7-9	TRBJ2-2	ASSFRDRETGELF
-	TRBV28	TRBJ1-2	ASSPSPWGFYGYT
few	TRBV2	TRBJ2-3	ASAPGADTQY
few	TRBV4-2	TRBJ2-3	ASSPPLGTQY
-	TRBV28	TRBJ2-1	ASSSSGTRVFNEQF
-	TRBV6-2/TRBV6-3	TRBJ2-5	ASSTHRGDVETQY
-	TRBV3-1/TRBV3-2	TRBJ1-1	ASSQAAATTEAF
-	TRBV19	TRBJ1-2	ASNRPRDNYGYT
-	TRBV3-1/TRBV3-2	TRBJ1-3	ASTLRTGSSGNTIY
-	TRBV12-3/TRBV12-4	TRBJ1-3	ASSSGQGGIY
-	TRBV3-1/TRBV3-2	TRBJ2-5	ASSRHGEETQY
-	TRBV5-4	TRBJ1-1	ASSLEGTTGTEAF
-	TRBV6-5	TRBJ2-1	ATRGGHGEQF
-	TRBV5-1	TRBJ2-2	ASSLAQQANTGELF
-	TRBV5-1	TRBJ2-5	ASSLASTGLQETQY
once	TRBV27	TRBJ2-7	ASRGQGLEQY
-	TRBV30	TRBJ1-4	AWKGAGREKLF
-	TRBV7-2	TRBJ2-7	ASSPLGLAGGWQY
once	TRBV30	TRBJ1-1	ACHRQGAMNTEAF
-	TRBV5-1	TRBJ1-1	ASSTGTGSSGTEAF
-	TRBV21-1	TRBJ2-2	ASSKSTGTSEENTGELF
-	TRBV3-1/TRBV3-2	TRBJ2-3	ASSPSFSDTQY
-	TRBV5-4	TRBJ1-4	ASSLGTGGNGEKLF
-	TRBV7-2	TRBJ2-3	ASSSRPRVLAADTQY
-	TRBV19	TRBJ2-1	ASSIGIRGRDYNEQF
-	TRBV19	TRBJ1-2	ASRDRGRRGYGYT
-	TRBV7-9	TRBJ1-4	ASSLGFSGSLEKLF